This entry is about one T cell receptor beta chain. Its matching antigen is unknown. Between the trimmed V and J ends, which lost 6 bases and 4 bases, there was a span of 16 bases. This CDR3 is built from 14 residues. Germline-derived CDR1 and CDR2 are SGDLS and YYNGEE. These data belong to a study of cytomegalovirus exposure and HLA in healthy donors. Study observations and caveats: In vitro testing confirmed a few CMV-associated chains as specific for CMV antigens. When the data were analyzed later, several of the most significant clusters appeared to be linked to common viral pathogens.

The study ran its PCR with 60 Vbeta and 13 Jbeta primers. The data were produced by immunoSEQ multiplex PCR, yet TCRdb's version contains in-frame clones alone and is incomplete. Across some 110,000 clones, the top ten clones capture over 2% of the sample. The specimen sequenced was PBMCs. The chain employs TRBV9 and TRBJ1-2, with D possibly matching TRBD1 (5 bases). This receptor was taken from a middle-aged man in good health and CMV-seronegative. The CDR3 nucleotides read TGTGCCAGCACCAGTTGGCAGGGAGGCTATGGCTACACCTTC. It encodes CASTSWQGGYGYTF.